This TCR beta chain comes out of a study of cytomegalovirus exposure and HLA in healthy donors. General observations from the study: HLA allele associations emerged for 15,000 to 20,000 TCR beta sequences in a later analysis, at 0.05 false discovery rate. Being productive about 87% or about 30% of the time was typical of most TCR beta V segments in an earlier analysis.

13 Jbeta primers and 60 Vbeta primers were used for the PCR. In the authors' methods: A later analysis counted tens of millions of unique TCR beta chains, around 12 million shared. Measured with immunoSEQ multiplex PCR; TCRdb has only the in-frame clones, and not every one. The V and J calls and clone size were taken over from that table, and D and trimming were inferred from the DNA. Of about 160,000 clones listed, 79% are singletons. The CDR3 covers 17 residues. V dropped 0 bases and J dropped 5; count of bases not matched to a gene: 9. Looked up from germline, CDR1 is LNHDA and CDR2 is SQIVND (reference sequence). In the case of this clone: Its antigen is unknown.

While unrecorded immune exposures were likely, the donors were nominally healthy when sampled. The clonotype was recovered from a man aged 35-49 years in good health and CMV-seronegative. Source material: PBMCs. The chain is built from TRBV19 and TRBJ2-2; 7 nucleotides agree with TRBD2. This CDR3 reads CASSIDREGTGTGELFF. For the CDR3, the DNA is TGTGCCAGTAGTATAGATAGGGAGGGAACGGGGACCGGGGAGCTGTTTTTT.